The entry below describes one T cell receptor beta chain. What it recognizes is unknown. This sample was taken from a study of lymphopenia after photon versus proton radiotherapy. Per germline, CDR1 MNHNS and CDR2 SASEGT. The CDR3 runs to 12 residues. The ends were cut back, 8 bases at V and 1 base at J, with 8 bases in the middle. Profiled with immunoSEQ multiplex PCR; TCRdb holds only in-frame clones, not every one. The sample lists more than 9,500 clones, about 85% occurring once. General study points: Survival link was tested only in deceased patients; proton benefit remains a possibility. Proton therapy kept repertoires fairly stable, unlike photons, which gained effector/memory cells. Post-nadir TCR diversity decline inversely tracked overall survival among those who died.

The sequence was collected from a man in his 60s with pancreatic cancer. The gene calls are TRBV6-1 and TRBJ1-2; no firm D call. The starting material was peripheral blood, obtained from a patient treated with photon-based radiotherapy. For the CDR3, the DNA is TGTGCCAGCGGAAACAGTAACTATGGCTACACCTTC. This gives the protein CASGNSNYGYTF.